Below are 14 T cell receptor beta chains sequenced from a single sample in a study of OX40 agonist ivuxolimab in advanced cancers. Measured with immunoSEQ multiplex PCR; TCRdb has only the in-frame clones, and not every one. Of tens of thousands of clones in the sample, 80% to 90% were seen once. The starting material was CD4+ or CD8+ T cells sorted from blood, obtained in a trial of the OX40 agonist ivuxolimab. Source of these receptors: an adult with an advanced solid tumor such as melanoma, head and neck, liver or kidney cancer.

V usage is TRBV18 and J usage is TRBJ1-1; D gene uncertain. Per the germline V gene, CDR1 is KGHSH and CDR2 is LQKENI. V lost 3 bases and J 3 bases, leaving 11 bases between the germline ends. CDR3 size: 14 residues. CDR3 region: CASSPDFEYTEAFF. The CDR3 DNA follows: TGTGCCAGCTCACCGGATTTTGAGTACACTGAAGCTTTCTTT.

The table lists this clone with a count of one. The rearrangement joins TRBV9 to TRBJ2-5; 9 nucleotides agree with TRBD1. V lost 0 bases and J lost 4; bases outside the gene matches: 7. CDR1 SGDLS and CDR2 YYNGEE come from the germline V gene. The CDR3 runs 16 residues. DNA for the CDR3: TGTGCCAGCAGCGTAGCCGGGACAGGGTTGGGAGAGACCCAGTACTTC. Translated: CASSVAGTGLGETQYF.

This sequence joins TRBV7-9 and TRBJ2-5, with D maybe TRBD1 (5 bases). With 2 bases removed from V and 3 bases from J, the gap between germline ends came to 10 bases. CDR3 length: 14 residues. The germline V gene encodes CDR1 SEHNR and CDR2 FQNEAQ (reference sequence). The CDR3 DNA follows: TGTGCCAGCAGCTTAAGGGGTGGAGAAGAGACCCAGTACTTC. This translates into CASSLRGGEETQYF.

This rearrangement joins TRBV6-1 to TRBJ2-2; D might be TRBD2 (7 bases). Trimming removed 8 bases at V and 0 bases at J, with 10 bases between. This CDR3 comprises 14 residues. Germline V lookup: CDR1 MNHNS, CDR2 SASEGT. CDR3 DNA sequence: TGTGCCAGCCTAGGGGGGGCGAACACCGGGGAGCTGTTTTTT. Its protein is CASLGGANTGELFF.

V usage is TRBV5-1 and J usage is TRBJ1-2; the D gene is possibly TRBD1 (5 bases). CDR1 is SGHRS, CDR2 YFSETQ, per germline. V lost 1 base and J lost 13, with 17 bases in between. The CDR3 covers 13 residues. CDR3 nucleotide sequence: TGCGCCAGCAGCTTGTCCCCCAGGGACTGGGGCACCTTC. Residues: CASSLSPRDWGTF.

The chain combines TRBV2 with TRBJ2-6, with D possibly matching TRBD1 (5 bases). Germline CDR1 is SNHLY and CDR2 is FYNNEI. This CDR3 is 15 amino acids long. V was shortened by 6 bases and J by 0 bases, with 9 bases between the two germline ends. This CDR3 is CASRDQGSGANVLTF. The CDR3 DNA reads as TGTGCCAGCAGGGACCAGGGCTCTGGGGCCAACGTCCTGACTTTC.

The CDR3 spells CASSEIPLAGGPDTQYF. CDR3 bases: TGTGCCAGCAGTGAAATTCCACTAGCGGGGGGGCCAGATACGCAGTATTTT. This chain connects TRBV2 to TRBJ2-3, with TRBD2 matching over 13 bases. The CDR3 runs 17 residues. Germline V lookup: CDR1 SNHLY, CDR2 FYNNEI. Trimming at V came to 2 bases and at J to 4 bases, leaving 6 bases not matched to a gene.

V gene TRBV7-8 combines with J gene TRBJ2-1; 10 positions agree with TRBD2. The CDR3 consists of 16 residues. CDR1 is SGHVS and CDR2 is FQNEAQ in the germline V gene. V lost 5 bases, J lost 9 bases, and 13 bases stayed unmatched. CDR3 bases: TGTGCCAGCAGCACTTCCGGGGGACTAGCGATGGGTGAGCAGTTCTTC. Translation: CASSTSGGLAMGEQFF.

The V call is TRBV7-6, the J call TRBJ2-2, with 15 bases matching TRBD2. This CDR3 spans 16 amino acids. The J segment lost 6 bases and the V segment lost 5 bases, leaving 4 bases of the junction unmatched. Looked up from germline, CDR1 is SGHVS and CDR2 is FNYEAQ. In DNA form, the CDR3 reads TGTGCCAGCAGCATGGGACTAGCGGGGGGAGCCGGGGAGCTGTTTTTT. This codes for CASSMGLAGGAGELFF.

This clone has only one observation. The chain links TRBV18 to TRBJ2-7, with D unresolved. V was pared by 1 base and J by 5 bases, with 15 bases between. In germline, CDR1 is KGHSH, CDR2 LQKENI. This CDR3 contains 15 residues. The CDR3 DNA reads TGTGCCAGCTCACCACTCCTATCGCGGAATGACGAGCAGTACTTC. Translated, it gives CASSPLLSRNDEQYF.

The chain carries TRBV19 and TRBJ2-1, with 8 bases fitting TRBD2. The V segment lost 1 base and the J segment 5 bases; nucleotides outside the gene matches: 10. This CDR3 spans 17 amino acids. Germline lookup yields CDR1 LNHDA and CDR2 SQIVND (reference sequence). CDR3 protein: CASSIGLGGRTHNEQFF. DNA of the CDR3: TGTGCCAGTAGTATAGGCTTGGGCGGGAGGACTCACAATGAGCAGTTCTTC.

The chain's CDR3 is CASSQSDRGRNQPQHF. DNA for the CDR3: TGTGCCAGCAGCCAATCGGACCGGGGGCGGAATCAGCCCCAGCATTTT. The chain combines TRBV7-9 with TRBJ1-5; D may be TRBD1 (6 bases). This CDR3 has 16 residues. Trimming took off 5 bases at V and 4 bases at J, with 18 bases between the two ends. The germline CDR1 and CDR2 sequences are SEHNR and FQNEAQ (reference sequence).

The genes are TRBV5-4 and TRBJ1-1; 10 bases agree with TRBD1. The germline V gene encodes CDR1 SGHNT and CDR2 YYREEE (reference sequence). V shed 4 bases, J shed 1 base, and the junction held 7 bases outside the gene matches. The CDR3 runs to 16 residues. The CDR3 coding sequence is TGTGCCAGCAGCCAGACAGGGGGCTTGTCGAACACTGAAGCTTTCTTT. Encoded protein: CASSQTGGLSNTEAFF.

The chain employs TRBV6-6 and TRBJ1-6; D is ambiguous. CDR1 MNHNY and CDR2 SVGAGI come from the germline V gene (reference sequence). This CDR3 has 15 amino acids. V was trimmed by 0 bases and J by 5 bases, leaving 8 bases between them. The CDR3 DNA reads TGTGCCAGCAGTTACTCGGCATCTGATAATTCACCCCTCCACTTT. Its protein product is CASSYSASDNSPLHF.